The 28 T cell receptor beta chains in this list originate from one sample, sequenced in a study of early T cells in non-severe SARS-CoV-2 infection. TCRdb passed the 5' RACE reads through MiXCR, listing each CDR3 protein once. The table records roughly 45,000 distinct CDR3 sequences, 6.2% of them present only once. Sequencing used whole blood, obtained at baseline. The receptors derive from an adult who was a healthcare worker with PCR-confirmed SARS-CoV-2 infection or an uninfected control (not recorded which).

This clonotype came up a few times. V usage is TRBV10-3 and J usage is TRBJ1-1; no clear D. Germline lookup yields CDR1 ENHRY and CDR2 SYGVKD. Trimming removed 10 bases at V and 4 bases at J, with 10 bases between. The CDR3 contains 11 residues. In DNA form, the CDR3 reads TGTGCCACCCTGGGAGGCACTGAAGCTTTCTTT. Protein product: CATLGGTEAFF.

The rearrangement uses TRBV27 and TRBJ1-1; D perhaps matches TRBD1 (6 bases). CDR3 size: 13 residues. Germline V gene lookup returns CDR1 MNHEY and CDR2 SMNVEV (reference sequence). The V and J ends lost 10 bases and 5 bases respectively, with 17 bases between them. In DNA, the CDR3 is TGTGCCACCCTAGGGCCGGGGGCTACTGAAGCTTTCTTT. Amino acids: CATLGPGATEAFF.

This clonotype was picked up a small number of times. CDR3 loop: CASSPDLSAAKNIQYF. CDR3 coding DNA: TGTGCCAGCAGTCCGGACCTCTCAGCGGCCAAAAACATTCAGTACTTC. The genes are TRBV28 and TRBJ2-4; D is unclear. The CDR3 has 16 residues. CDR1 and CDR2 (germline): MDHEN, SYDVKM. V was shortened by 5 bases and J by 1 base, with 15 bases between the two germline ends.

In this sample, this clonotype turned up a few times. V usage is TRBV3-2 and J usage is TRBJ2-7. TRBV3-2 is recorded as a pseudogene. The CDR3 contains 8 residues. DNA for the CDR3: TGTGCCAGCCCTGAGCAGTACTTC. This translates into CASPEQYF.

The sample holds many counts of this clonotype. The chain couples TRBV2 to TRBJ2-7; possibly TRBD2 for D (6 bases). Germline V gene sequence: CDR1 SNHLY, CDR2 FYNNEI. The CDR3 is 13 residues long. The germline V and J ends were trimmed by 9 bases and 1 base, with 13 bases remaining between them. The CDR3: CASTAGRSYEQYF. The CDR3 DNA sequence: TGTGCCAGTACTGCGGGAAGATCCTACGAGCAGTACTTC.

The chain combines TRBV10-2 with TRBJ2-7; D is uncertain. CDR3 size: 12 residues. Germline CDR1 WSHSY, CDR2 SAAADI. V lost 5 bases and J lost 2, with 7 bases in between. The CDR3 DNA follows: TGCGCCAGCAGTCAGAGCCCCTACGAGCAGTACTTC. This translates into CASSQSPYEQYF.

In DNA form, the CDR3 reads TGTGCCAGCAGTTGGGGGGCAGGGCCATACAATGAGCAGTTCTTC. Translated: CASSWGAGPYNEQFF. This chain uses TRBV27 with TRBJ2-1, with D possibly being TRBD1 or TRBD2 (6 bases each). Germline values: CDR1 MNHEY, CDR2 SMNVEV (reference sequence). CDR3 length: 15 amino acids. With 4 bases removed from V and 4 bases from J, the gap between germline ends came to 14 bases.

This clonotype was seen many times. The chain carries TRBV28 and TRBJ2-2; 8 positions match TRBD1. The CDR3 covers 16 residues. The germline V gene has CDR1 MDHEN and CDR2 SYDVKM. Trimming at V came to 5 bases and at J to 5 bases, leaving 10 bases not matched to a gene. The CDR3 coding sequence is TGTGCCAGCAGTCCGCCCAGACAGGGGAGAACCGGGGAGCTGTTTTTT. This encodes CASSPPRQGRTGELFF.

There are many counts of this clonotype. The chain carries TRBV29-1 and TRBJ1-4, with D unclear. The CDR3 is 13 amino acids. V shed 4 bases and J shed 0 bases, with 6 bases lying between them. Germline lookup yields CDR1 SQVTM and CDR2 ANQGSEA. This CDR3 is CSVVRSTNEKLFF. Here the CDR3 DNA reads TGCAGCGTTGTCAGATCAACTAATGAAAAACTGTTTTTT.

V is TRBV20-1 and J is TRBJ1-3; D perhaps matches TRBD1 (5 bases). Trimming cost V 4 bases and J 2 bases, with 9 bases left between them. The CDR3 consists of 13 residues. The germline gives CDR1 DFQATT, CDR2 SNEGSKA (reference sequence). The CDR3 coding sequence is TGCAGTGCTACGGACAACCCTGGAAACACCATATATTTT. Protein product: CSATDNPGNTIYF.

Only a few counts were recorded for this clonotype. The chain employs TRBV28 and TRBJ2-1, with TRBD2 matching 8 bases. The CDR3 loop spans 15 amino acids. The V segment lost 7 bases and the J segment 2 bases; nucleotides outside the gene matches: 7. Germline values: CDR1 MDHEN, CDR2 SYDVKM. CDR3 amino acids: CASTLSGSTYNEQFF. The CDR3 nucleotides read TGTGCCAGCACCCTGAGCGGGAGCACCTACAATGAGCAGTTCTTC. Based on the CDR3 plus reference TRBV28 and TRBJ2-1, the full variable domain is DVKVTQSSRYLVKRTGEKVFLECVQDMDHENMFWYRQDPGLGLRLIYFSYDVKMKEKGDIPEGYSVSREKKERFSLILESASTNQTSMYLCASTLSGSTYNEQFFGPGTRLTVL.

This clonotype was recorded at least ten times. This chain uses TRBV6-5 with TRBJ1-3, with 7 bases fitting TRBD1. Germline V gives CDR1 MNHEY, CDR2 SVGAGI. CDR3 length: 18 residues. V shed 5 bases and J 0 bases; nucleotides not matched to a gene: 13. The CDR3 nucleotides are TGTGCCAGCAGTCCTCATTCGAAGGACAGGCGCTCTGGAAACACCATATATTTT. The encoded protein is CASSPHSKDRRSGNTIYF.

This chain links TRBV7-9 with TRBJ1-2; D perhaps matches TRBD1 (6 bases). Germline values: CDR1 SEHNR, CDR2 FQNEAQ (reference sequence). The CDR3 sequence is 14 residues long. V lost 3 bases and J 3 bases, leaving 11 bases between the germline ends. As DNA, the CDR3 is TGTGCCAGCAGCTTTGGACAGACGGACTATGGCTACACCTTC. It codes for CASSFGQTDYGYTF.

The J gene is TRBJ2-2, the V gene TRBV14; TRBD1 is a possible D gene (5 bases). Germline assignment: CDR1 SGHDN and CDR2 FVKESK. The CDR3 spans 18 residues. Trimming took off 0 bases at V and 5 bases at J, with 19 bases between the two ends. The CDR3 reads CASSQDPVARVPTGELFF. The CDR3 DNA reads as TGTGCCAGCAGCCAAGACCCGGTCGCCAGGGTTCCTACCGGGGAGCTGTTTTTT. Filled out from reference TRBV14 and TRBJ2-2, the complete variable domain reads EAGVTQFPSHSVIEKGQTVTLRCDPISGHDNLYWYRRVMGKEIKFLLHFVKESKQDESGMPNNRFLAERTGGTYSTLKVQPAELEDSGVYFCASSQDPVARVPTGELFFGEGSRLTVL.

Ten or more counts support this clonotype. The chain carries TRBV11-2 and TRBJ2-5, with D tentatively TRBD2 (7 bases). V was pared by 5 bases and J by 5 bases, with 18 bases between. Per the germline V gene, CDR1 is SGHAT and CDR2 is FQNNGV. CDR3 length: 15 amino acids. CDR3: CASSILGGAEETQYF. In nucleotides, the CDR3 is TGTGCCAGCAGCATATTAGGGGGGGCGGAGGAGACCCAGTACTTC.

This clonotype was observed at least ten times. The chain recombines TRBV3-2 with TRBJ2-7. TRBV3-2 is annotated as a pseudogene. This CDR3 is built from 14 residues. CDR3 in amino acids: CASSQDTRTYEQYF. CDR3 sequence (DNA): TGTGCCAGCAGCCAAGACACGCGCACCTACGAGCAGTACTTC.

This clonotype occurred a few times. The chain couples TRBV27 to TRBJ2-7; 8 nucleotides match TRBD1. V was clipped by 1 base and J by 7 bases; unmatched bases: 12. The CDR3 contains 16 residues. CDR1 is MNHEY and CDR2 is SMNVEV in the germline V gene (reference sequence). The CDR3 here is CASSLWAGTGSGEQYF. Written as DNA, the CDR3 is TGTGCCAGCAGTTTATGGGCCGGGACAGGTTCCGGGGAGCAGTACTTC.

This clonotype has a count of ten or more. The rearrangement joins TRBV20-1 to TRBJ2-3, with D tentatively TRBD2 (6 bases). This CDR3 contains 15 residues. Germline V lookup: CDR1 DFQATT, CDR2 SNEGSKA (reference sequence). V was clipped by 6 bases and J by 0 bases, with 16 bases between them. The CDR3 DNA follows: TGCAGTGCCAGTGGTATGGCGGGGAGCACAGATACGCAGTATTTT. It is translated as CSASGMAGSTDTQYF.

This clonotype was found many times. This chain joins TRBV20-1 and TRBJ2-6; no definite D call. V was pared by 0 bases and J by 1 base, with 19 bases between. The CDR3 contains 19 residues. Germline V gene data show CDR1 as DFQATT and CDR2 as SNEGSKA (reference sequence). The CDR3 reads CSARDARHGSFSGANVLTF. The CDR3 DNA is TGCAGTGCTAGAGATGCCCGACACGGGTCCTTTTCTGGGGCCAACGTCCTGACTTTC.

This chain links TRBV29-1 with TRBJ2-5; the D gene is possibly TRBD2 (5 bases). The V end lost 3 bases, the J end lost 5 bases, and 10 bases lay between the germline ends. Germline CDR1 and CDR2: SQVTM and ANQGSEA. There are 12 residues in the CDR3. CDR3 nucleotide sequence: TGCAGCGTTGAGTATAGCGCGGAGACCCAGTACTTC. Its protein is CSVEYSAETQYF.

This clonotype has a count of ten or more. CDR3 residues: CASSLAQGYGYTF. In nucleotides, the CDR3 is TGTGCCAGCAGTTTAGCGCAGGGCTATGGCTACACCTTC. J is TRBJ1-2 and V is TRBV12-3 or TRBV12-4, with a tentative D call TRBD1 (5 bases). The length of the CDR3 is 13 residues. V lost 0 bases and J 4 bases, leaving 6 bases between the germline ends.

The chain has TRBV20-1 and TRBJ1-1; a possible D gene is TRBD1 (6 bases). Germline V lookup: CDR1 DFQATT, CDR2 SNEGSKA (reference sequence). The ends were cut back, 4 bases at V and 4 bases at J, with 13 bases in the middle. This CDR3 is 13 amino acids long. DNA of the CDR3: TGCAGTGCTAAGGGGGGGGCTGGCACTGAAGCTTTCTTT. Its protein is CSAKGGAGTEAFF.

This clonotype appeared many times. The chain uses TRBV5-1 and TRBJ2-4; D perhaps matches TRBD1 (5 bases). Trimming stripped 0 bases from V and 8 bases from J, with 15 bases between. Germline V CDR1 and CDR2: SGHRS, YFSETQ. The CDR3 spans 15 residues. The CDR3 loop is CASSLAGHIGDIQYF. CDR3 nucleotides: TGCGCCAGCAGCTTGGCCGGGCACATAGGGGACATTCAGTACTTC.

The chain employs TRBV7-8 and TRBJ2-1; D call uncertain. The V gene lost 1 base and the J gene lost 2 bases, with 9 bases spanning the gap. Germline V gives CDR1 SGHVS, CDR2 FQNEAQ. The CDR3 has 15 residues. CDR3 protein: CASSLVRNPYNEQFF. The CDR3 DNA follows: TGTGCCAGCAGCTTAGTTCGGAACCCCTACAATGAGCAGTTCTTC.

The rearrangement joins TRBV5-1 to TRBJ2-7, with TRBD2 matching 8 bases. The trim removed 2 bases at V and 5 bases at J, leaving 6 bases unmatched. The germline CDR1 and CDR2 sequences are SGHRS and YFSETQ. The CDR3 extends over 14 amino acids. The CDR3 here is CASSFSGSSHEQYF. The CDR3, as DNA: TGCGCCAGCAGCTTCAGCGGGAGCAGCCACGAGCAGTACTTC.

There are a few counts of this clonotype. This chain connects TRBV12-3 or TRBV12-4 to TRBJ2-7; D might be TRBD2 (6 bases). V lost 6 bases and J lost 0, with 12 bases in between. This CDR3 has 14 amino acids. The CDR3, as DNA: TGTGCCAGCAGAGCCGGGACTGCCTCCTACGAGCAGTACTTC. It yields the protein CASRAGTASYEQYF.

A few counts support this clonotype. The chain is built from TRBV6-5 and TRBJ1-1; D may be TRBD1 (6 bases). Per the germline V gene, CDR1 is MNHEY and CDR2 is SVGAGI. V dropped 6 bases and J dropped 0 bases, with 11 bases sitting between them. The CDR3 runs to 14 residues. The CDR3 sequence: CASSGRGMNTEAFF. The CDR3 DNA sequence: TGTGCCAGCAGCGGGAGGGGGATGAACACTGAAGCTTTCTTT.

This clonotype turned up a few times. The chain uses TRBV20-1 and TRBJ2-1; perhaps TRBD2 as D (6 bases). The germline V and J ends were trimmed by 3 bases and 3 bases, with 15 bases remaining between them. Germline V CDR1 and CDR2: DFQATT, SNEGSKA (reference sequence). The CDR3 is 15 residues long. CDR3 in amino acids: CSARRMEGNYNEQFF. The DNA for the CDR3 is TGCAGTGCTAGGCGGATGGAGGGTAACTACAATGAGCAGTTCTTC.